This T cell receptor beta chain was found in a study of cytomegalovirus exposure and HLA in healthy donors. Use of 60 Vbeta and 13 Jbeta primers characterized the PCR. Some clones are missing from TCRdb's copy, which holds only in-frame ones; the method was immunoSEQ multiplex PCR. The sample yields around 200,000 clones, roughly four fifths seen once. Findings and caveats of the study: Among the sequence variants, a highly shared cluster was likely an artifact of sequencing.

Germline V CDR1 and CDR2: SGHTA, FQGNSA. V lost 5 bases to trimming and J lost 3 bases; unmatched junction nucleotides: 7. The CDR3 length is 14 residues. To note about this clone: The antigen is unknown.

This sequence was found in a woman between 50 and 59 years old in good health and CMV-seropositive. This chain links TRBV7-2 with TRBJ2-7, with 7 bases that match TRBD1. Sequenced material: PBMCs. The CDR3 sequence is CASSTRQGGYEQYF. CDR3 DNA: TGTGCCAGCAGCACCAGACAGGGTGGCTACGAGCAGTACTTC. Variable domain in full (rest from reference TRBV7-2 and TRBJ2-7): GAGVSQSPSNKVTEKGKDVELRCDPISGHTALYWYRQSLGQGLEFLIYFQGNSAPDKSGLPSDRFSAERTGGSVSTLTIQRTQQEDSAVYLCASSTRQGGYEQYFGPGTRLTVT.